This T cell receptor beta chain was identified in a study of T-cell reconstitution after alpha-beta-depleted transplantation in children. During its preparation, the TCRbeta library received unique molecular identifiers. From the PCR reads, TCRdb called clonotypes with MiXCR, one entry per CDR3 protein. The sample carries about 900,000 distinct CDR3 sequences, under 30% recorded once. V was shortened by 1 base and J by 2 bases, with 15 bases between the two germline ends. The CDR3 contains 16 residues. Regarding the study as a whole: About two months after transplant, alpha-beta T cells reportedly came from several hundred expanded graft clones. T-cell counts and diversity were attributed mostly to newly produced T cells one year after transplant. Surviving recipient T cells and thymic progenitors produced the high day-60 TCRbeta diversity seen in some patients.

Turning to this clonotype: Its specificity is unknown.

The J gene is TRBJ2-7, the V gene TRBV12-3 or TRBV12-4; D is unclear. Sequenced here: PBMCs, mostly from graft donor cells, sampled 360 days after TCRalphabeta/CD19-depleted stem cell transplant. This receptor was identified in a boy less than two years old who had a stem cell transplant for SCID, so the T cells may come from the graft donor. In DNA, the CDR3 is TGTGCCAGCAGTTTAGTTGGCCTCAAAGGGACCTACGAGCAGTACTTC. Translated: CASSLVGLKGTYEQYF.